These 13 T cell receptor beta chains were sequenced from one sample in a study of CD8+CD57+ T cells in acquired aplastic anemia. The template for TCR beta VDJ and CDR3 sequence profiling was genomic DNA. Via MiXCR, TCRdb re-called the reads, giving one row per CDR3 protein. The sample shows approximately 300,000 distinct CDR3 sequences, roughly 59% of them seen only once. Patients chosen for sequencing had CD8+CD57+ cells that had expanded, as shown by flow cytometry. The sample was sorted CD4+, CD8+, or CD8+CD57+ T cells (not recorded which) from PBMCs. These receptors originate from a human donor with aplastic anemia.

In this sample, this clonotype turned up many times. The V gene is TRBV11-1, the J gene TRBJ2-3, with 8 bases that match TRBD2. The ends lost 7 bases at V and 2 bases at J; junction bases unmatched: 8. This CDR3 is 15 amino acids long. The germline V gene encodes CDR1 SGHAT and CDR2 FQDESV (reference sequence). CDR3 sequence: CASNRPGGVTDTQYF. The CDR3, as DNA: TGTGCCAGCAACCGACCGGGAGGGGTCACAGATACGCAGTATTTT.

Only one count was recorded for this clonotype. The CDR3 nucleotides read TGTGCCAGCAGCGTCGGACAGGGGGTTGACGCTTTCTTT. The encoded protein is CASSVGQGVDAFF. This chain uses TRBV9 with TRBJ1-1; 10 bases map to TRBD1. After removal of 2 bases from V and 11 bases from J, the junction contained 6 bases not matched to a gene. The germline V gene encodes CDR1 SGDLS and CDR2 YYNGEE. The CDR3 totals 13 residues.

At least ten counts were recorded for this clonotype. V usage is TRBV6-5 and J usage is TRBJ2-7; 11 nucleotides line up with TRBD2. CDR1 and CDR2 from the germline V gene are MNHEY and SVGAGI. V lost 6 bases to trimming and J lost 0 bases; unmatched junction nucleotides: 4. This CDR3 is 15 amino acids long. The CDR3 DNA reads as TGTGCCAGCAGGGGACTAGCGGAAAACTCCTACGAGCAGTACTTC. Its translation is CASRGLAENSYEQYF.

This chain connects TRBV5-1 to TRBJ2-3, with 11 bases matching TRBD2. V gave up 6 bases and J gave up 1 base; unmatched junction bases: 7. Germline CDR1 reads SGHRS; CDR2 reads YFSETQ. The CDR3 loop spans 16 amino acids. CDR3 sequence: CASTGRGLAGTDTQYF. CDR3 sequence (DNA): TGCGCCAGCACCGGCAGGGGACTAGCGGGCACAGATACGCAGTATTTT.

The chain carries TRBV5-1 and TRBJ1-6, with TRBD1 matching 7 bases. The CDR3 is 14 amino acids. J gave up 7 bases and V 4 bases, and 5 bases lay outside the gene matches. Germline loops: CDR1 SGHRS, CDR2 YFSETQ. The CDR3 DNA sequence: TGCGCCAGCAGCGGGGACAGTCAGAATTCACCCCTCCACTTT. It translates to CASSGDSQNSPLHF.

The V and J genes are TRBV29-1 and TRBJ1-4; a possible D gene is TRBD1 (6 bases). Trimming stripped 4 bases from V and 5 bases from J, with 14 bases between. The CDR3 length is 14 residues. Germline V gene lookup returns CDR1 SQVTM and CDR2 ANQGSEA. CDR3 in amino acids: CSVGHQGRNEKLFF. In nucleotides, the CDR3 is TGCAGCGTTGGCCACCAGGGGAGGAATGAAAAACTGTTTTTT.

The chain couples TRBV19 to TRBJ2-7, with 7 positions matching TRBD1. This CDR3 region has 16 residues. With V trimmed by 5 bases and J by 4 bases, 14 bases remained unmatched. In germline, CDR1 is LNHDA, CDR2 SQIVND (reference sequence). The CDR3 here is CASSAIPTGRVYEQYF. The DNA of the CDR3 is TGTGCCAGTAGTGCCATCCCGACAGGGCGGGTGTACGAGCAGTACTTC.

The gene calls are TRBV10-2 and TRBJ1-6; D not certain. The V end lost 3 bases, the J end lost 4 bases, and 10 bases lay between the germline ends. The CDR3 is 15 amino acids. Germline V gene sequence: CDR1 WSHSY, CDR2 SAAADI. CDR3 sequence reads: CASSDPIDYNSPLHF. Written as DNA, the CDR3 is TGCGCCAGCAGTGATCCCATAGATTATAATTCACCCCTCCACTTT.

V usage is TRBV19 and J usage is TRBJ2-1; TRBD1 matches at 9 bases. The V gene end was trimmed by 5 bases and the J gene end by 7 bases; junction bases not matched to a gene: 18. This CDR3 contains 18 residues. Looked up from germline, CDR1 is LNHDA and CDR2 is SQIVND (reference sequence). Written as DNA, the CDR3 is TGTGCCAGTAGTCAGCTTCGTCTTTTGGGACAGGGCGGTAATGAGCAGTTCTTC. This gives the protein CASSQLRLLGQGGNEQFF.

The genes are TRBV24-1 and TRBJ1-2; D is possibly TRBD1 (6 bases). The CDR3 has 13 residues. Germline V gene sequence: CDR1 KGHDR, CDR2 SFDVKD. With 4 bases removed from V and 4 bases from J, the gap between germline ends came to 9 bases. The CDR3 is CATSDPDSYGYTF. The CDR3 nucleotides read TGTGCCACCAGTGACCCGGACAGCTATGGCTACACCTTC.

There are many counts of this clonotype. The chain links TRBV18 to TRBJ1-2; 9 nucleotides match TRBD1. The germline V gene has CDR1 KGHSH and CDR2 LQKENI. V trimming: 3 bases; J trimming: 6 bases; junction bases outside the gene matches: 8. The CDR3 length is 15 residues. CDR3 residues: CASSPQQGAMDGYTF. CDR3 coding DNA: TGTGCCAGCTCACCTCAACAGGGGGCCATGGATGGCTACACCTTC. Complete variable domain (other parts from reference TRBV18 and TRBJ1-2): NAGVMQNPRHLVRRRGQEARLRCSPMKGHSHVYWYRQLPEEGLKFMVYLQKENIIDESGMPKERFSAEFPKEGPSILRIQQVVRGDSAAYFCASSPQQGAMDGYTFGSGTRLTVV.

This clonotype was counted ten times or more. This chain links TRBV9 with TRBJ2-7; either TRBD1 or TRBD2 may supply D (5 bases each). The CDR3 loop spans 13 amino acids. V was pared by 3 bases and J by 1 base, with 8 bases between. Looked up from germline, CDR1 is SGDLS and CDR2 is YYNGEE. The CDR3 region has the DNA TGTGCCAGCAGCGCGGGACCATCCTACGAGCAGTACTTC. It translates to CASSAGPSYEQYF.

In this sample, this clonotype turned up a few times. The chain combines TRBV7-9 with TRBJ1-2; D possibly corresponds to TRBD1 (5 bases). The germline gives CDR1 SEHNR, CDR2 FQNEAQ (reference sequence). The V end lost 1 base, the J end lost 3 bases, and 6 bases lay between the germline ends. The CDR3 has 13 residues. The CDR3 sequence is CASSLGRDYGYTF. CDR3 DNA sequence: TGTGCCAGCAGCTTAGGCAGGGACTATGGCTACACCTTC. Combining the CDR3 with reference TRBV7-9 and TRBJ1-2 gives the whole variable domain DTGVSQNPRHKITKRGQNVTFRCDPISEHNRLYWYRQTLGQGPEFLTYFQNEAQLEKSRLLSDRFSAERPKGSFSTLEIQRTEQGDSAMYLCASSLGRDYGYTFGSGTRLTVV.